Listed here are 14 T cell receptor beta chains from one sample, sequenced in a study of T-cell memory formation after mild COVID-19 (dated by TCRdb to about 2021). The library was prepared using 5' RACE. The sample was run on an Illumina NovaSeq 6000. TCRdb cleaned the public reads at Q25 with fastp, built clones with MiXCR and kept in-frame beta chains. Duplicate CDR3 protein sequences are folded into a single record with the most common DNA and genes. The sample table lists 250,000 to 350,000 distinct CDR3 sequences, around 19% of them with a count of one. The ten biggest clones cover around a fifth of the sample. Sequenced input: PBMCs or a T cell subset sorted from them (not recorded which). The receptors originated from a man aged 18 to 35 who had mild COVID-19 (a few samples of this study predate the infection). The sample titles of this study are shuffled in the database, so cell type and time point are left out; the donor was told from shared clones.

V and J are TRBV4-3 and TRBJ1-5; 9 bases fit TRBD1. Losses at the gene ends were 3 bases for V and 2 bases for J; bases not matched to a gene: 5. Germline CDR1 is LGHNA and CDR2 is YSLEER. The CDR3 has 16 amino acids. CDR3 DNA: TGCGCCAGCAGCCATTCCTGGACAGGGGGCAATCAGCCCCAGCATTTT. It is translated as CASSHSWTGGNQPQHF.

This clonotype was seen a few times. The J gene is TRBJ1-6, the V gene TRBV7-8; 7 positions agree with TRBD1. After removal of 0 bases from V and 8 bases from J, the junction contained 10 bases not matched to a gene. The CDR3 is made up of 17 amino acids. Per germline, CDR1 SGHVS and CDR2 FQNEAQ. CDR3 protein: CASSLAPRQGLDSPLHF. CDR3 DNA: TGTGCCAGCAGCTTAGCGCCCCGACAGGGTCTGGATTCACCCCTCCACTTT.

The chain recombines TRBV7-2 with TRBJ2-5; no clear D. There are 12 residues in the CDR3. Germline assignment: CDR1 SGHTA and CDR2 FQGNSA. Deletions cut 4 bases from V and 10 bases from J, with 13 bases between. Here the CDR3 DNA reads TGTGCCAGCAGCTCGACACCGATGGGCCAGTACTTC. Protein sequence: CASSSTPMGQYF.

V is TRBV12-1 and J is TRBJ2-7; TRBD2 reflects the table's D call only, with no check against the DNA. TRBV12-1 is an annotated pseudogene. This CDR3 has 19 residues. The CDR3 reads CASSFRTSGGAHGSYEQYV. CDR3 in DNA: TGTGCCAGCAGCTTTCGTACTAGCGGGGGGGCTCATGGCTCCTACGAGCAGTACGTC.

This clonotype was detected a few times. V and J are TRBV6-5 and TRBJ1-3; 10 nucleotides agree with TRBD1. V lost 5 bases, J lost 2 bases, and 3 bases stayed unmatched. CDR1 MNHEY and CDR2 SVGAGI come from the germline V gene. The CDR3 covers 15 residues. CDR3 in DNA: TGTGCCAGCAGTCCAGGACAGGGGGCTGGAAACACCATATATTTT. Amino acids: CASSPGQGAGNTIYF.

The chain recombines TRBV9 with TRBJ2-1, with 8 bases matching TRBD2. The CDR3 is 18 residues long. Germline lookup yields CDR1 SGDLS and CDR2 YYNGEE. V lost 3 bases, J lost 1 base, and 12 bases stayed unmatched. The CDR3 protein is CASSAFHLLADSYNEQFF. For the CDR3, the DNA is TGTGCCAGCAGCGCCTTTCACCTACTAGCGGATTCCTACAATGAGCAGTTCTTC. The whole variable domain, filled in from reference TRBV9 and TRBJ2-1, reads DSGVTQTPKHLITATGQRVTLRCSPRSGDLSVYWYQQSLDQGLQFLIQYYNGEERAKGNILERFSAQQFPDLHSELNLSSLELGDSALYFCASSAFHLLADSYNEQFFGPGTRLTVL.

This clonotype has only a few counts. Compared with germline, one end of the junction differs, possibly owing to a read error. V and J are TRBV6-2 or TRBV6-3 and TRBJ1-2; 11 nucleotides match TRBD1. The CDR3 runs 15 residues. Per germline, CDR1 MNHEY and CDR2 SVGEGT. Written as DNA, the CDR3 is TGTGCCAGCAGCTACTCGGGACAGGGGGACTATGGCTACACCTTC. Translated: CASSYSGQGDYGYTF.

This chain joins TRBV18 and TRBJ2-1, with 7 bases fitting TRBD1. J was trimmed by 10 bases and V by 0 bases; bases with no gene match: 12. There are 16 residues in the CDR3. Germline-derived CDR1 and CDR2 are KGHSH and LQKENI. CDR3 sequence (DNA): TGTGCCAGCTCACCACCCTCGGGGCAGGGGGTACGGGAGCAGTTCTTC. Its translation is CASSPPSGQGVREQFF.

Only a few counts were recorded for this clonotype. Here the CDR3 reads CASRQGRSYEQYF. In DNA, the CDR3 is TGTGCCAGCAGACAGGGCAGGTCCTACGAGCAGTACTTC. This chain links TRBV27 with TRBJ2-7; TRBD1 is a possible D gene (6 bases). Trimming cost V 6 bases and J 1 base, with 10 bases left between them. CDR1 and CDR2 from the germline V gene are MNHEY and SMNVEV (reference sequence). The CDR3 is made up of 13 amino acids.

The chain carries TRBV25-1 and TRBJ2-4; 7 bases line up with TRBD1. CDR1 is MGHDK, CDR2 SYGVNS, per germline. J was trimmed by 8 bases and V by 4 bases; bases with no gene match: 8. The CDR3 has 14 residues. CDR3 loop: CASSAGTERDIQYF. Written as DNA, the CDR3 is TGTGCCAGCAGTGCCGGGACAGAAAGAGACATTCAGTACTTC.

The rearrangement joins TRBV9 to TRBJ2-2; D may be TRBD1 or TRBD2 (5 bases each). The ends were cut back, 0 bases at V and 5 bases at J, with 8 bases in the middle. Per the germline V gene, CDR1 is SGDLS and CDR2 is YYNGEE. This CDR3 has 14 amino acids. CDR3 in amino acids: CASSVGWGTGELFF. In DNA form, the CDR3 reads TGTGCCAGCAGCGTAGGCTGGGGGACCGGGGAGCTGTTTTTT. The full variable domain, completed using reference TRBV9 and TRBJ2-2, is DSGVTQTPKHLITATGQRVTLRCSPRSGDLSVYWYQQSLDQGLQFLIQYYNGEERAKGNILERFSAQQFPDLHSELNLSSLELGDSALYFCASSVGWGTGELFFGEGSRLTVL.

The V and J genes are TRBV7-2 and TRBJ2-6, with D unclear. The length of the CDR3 is 15 residues. Trimming took 5 bases from V and 2 from J, leaving 10 bases between them. CDR1 is SGHTA and CDR2 is FQGNSA in the germline V gene. The CDR3, as DNA: TGTGCCAGCAGCCTTCGGGCAGCTGGGGCCAACGTCCTGACTTTC. This sequence encodes CASSLRAAGANVLTF.

The rearrangement uses TRBV29-1 and TRBJ1-2; 7 bases align to TRBD1. Germline loops: CDR1 SQVTM, CDR2 ANQGSEA. Trimming removed 8 bases from V and 5 bases from J; junction bases left unmatched: 5. The CDR3 extends over 11 amino acids. Here the CDR3 reads CSLGTDYGYTF. The CDR3 DNA sequence: TGCAGCCTCGGGACAGATTATGGCTACACCTTC.

This clonotype has just a few counts. V is TRBV10-3 and J is TRBJ2-3, with 12 bases that match TRBD2. This CDR3 has 15 amino acids. Germline loops: CDR1 ENHRY, CDR2 SYGVKD. The J segment lost 6 bases and the V segment lost 4 bases, leaving 5 bases of the junction unmatched. CDR3 sequence: CAISGTSGDPDTQYF. Written as DNA, the CDR3 is TGTGCCATCAGTGGGACTAGCGGGGACCCCGATACGCAGTATTTT.